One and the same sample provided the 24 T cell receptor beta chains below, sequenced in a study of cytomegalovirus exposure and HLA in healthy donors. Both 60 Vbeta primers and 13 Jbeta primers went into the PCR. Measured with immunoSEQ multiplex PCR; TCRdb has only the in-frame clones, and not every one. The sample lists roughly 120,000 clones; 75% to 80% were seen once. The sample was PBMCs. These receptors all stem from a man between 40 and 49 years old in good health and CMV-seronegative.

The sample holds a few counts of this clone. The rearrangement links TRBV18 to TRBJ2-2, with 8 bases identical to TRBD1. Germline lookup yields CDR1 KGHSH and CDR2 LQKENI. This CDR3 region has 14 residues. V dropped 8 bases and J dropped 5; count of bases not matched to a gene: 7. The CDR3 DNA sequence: TGTGCCAGCCGAGGACAGGGTTTGACCGGGGAGCTGTTTTTT. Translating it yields CASRGQGLTGELFF.

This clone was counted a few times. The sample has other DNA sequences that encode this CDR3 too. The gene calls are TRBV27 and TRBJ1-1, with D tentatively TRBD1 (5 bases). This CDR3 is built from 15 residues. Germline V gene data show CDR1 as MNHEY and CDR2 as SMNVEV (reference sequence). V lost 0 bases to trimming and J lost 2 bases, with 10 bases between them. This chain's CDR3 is CASSLSGAGNTEAFF. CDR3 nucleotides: TGTGCCAGCAGTTTATCAGGGGCGGGAAACACTGAAGCTTTCTTT.

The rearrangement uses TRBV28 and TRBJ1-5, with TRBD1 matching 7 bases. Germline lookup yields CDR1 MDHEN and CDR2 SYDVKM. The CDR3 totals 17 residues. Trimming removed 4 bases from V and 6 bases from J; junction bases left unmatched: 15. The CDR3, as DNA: TGTGCCAGCAGTTCCACGCGAGAGACAGGGTCGGCTCAGCCCCAGCATTTT. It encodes CASSSTRETGSAQPQHF.

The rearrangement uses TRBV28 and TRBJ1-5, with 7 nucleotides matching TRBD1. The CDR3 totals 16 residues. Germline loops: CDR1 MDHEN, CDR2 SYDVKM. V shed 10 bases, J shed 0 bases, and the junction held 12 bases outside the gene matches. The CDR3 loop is CAISPGTDYSNQPQHF. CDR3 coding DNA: TGTGCCATCTCACCAGGGACAGATTATAGCAATCAGCCCCAGCATTTT.

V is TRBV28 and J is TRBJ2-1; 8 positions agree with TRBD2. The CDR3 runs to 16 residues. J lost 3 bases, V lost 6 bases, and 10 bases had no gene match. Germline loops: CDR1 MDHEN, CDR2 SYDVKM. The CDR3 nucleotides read TGTGCCAGCAGAATCGGGGGGGGGCAGTACTACAATGAGCAGTTCTTC. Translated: CASRIGGGQYYNEQFF.

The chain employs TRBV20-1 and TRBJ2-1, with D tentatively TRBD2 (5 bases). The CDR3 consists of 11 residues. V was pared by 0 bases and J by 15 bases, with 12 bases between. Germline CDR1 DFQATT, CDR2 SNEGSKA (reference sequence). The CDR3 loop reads CSARDRDLPFF. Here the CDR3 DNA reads TGCAGTGCTAGAGATCGGGATCTTCCGTTCTTC.

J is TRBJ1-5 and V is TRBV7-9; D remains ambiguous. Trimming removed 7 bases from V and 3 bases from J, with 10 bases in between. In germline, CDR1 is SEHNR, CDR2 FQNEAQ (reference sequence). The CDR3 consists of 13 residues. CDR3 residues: CASTLGVNQPQHF. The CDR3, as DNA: TGTGCCAGCACTTTGGGAGTCAATCAGCCCCAGCATTTT. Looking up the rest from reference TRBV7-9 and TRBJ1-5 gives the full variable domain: DTGVSQNPRHKITKRGQNVTFRCDPISEHNRLYWYRQTLGQGPEFLTYFQNEAQLEKSRLLSDRFSAERPKGSFSTLEIQRTEQGDSAMYLCASTLGVNQPQHFGDGTRLSIL.

CDR3 DNA: TGTGCCAGCAGCCCAAGCGGGGGGGCCCTCGAGACCCAGTACTTC. Its protein product is CASSPSGGALETQYF. The chain joins TRBV7-3 to TRBJ2-5; 10 positions agree with TRBD2. V dropped 5 bases and J dropped 5; count of bases not matched to a gene: 8. Germline CDR1 SGHTA, CDR2 FQGTGA. CDR3 size: 15 residues.

The CDR3 sequence is CASKLAGLGETQYF. CDR3 nucleotide sequence: TGTGCCAGCAAACTAGCGGGGCTCGGGGAGACCCAGTACTTC. The chain joins TRBV27 to TRBJ2-5; 10 nucleotides align to TRBD2. V dropped 7 bases and J dropped 5; count of bases not matched to a gene: 7. The CDR3 loop spans 14 amino acids. The germline V gene encodes CDR1 MNHEY and CDR2 SMNVEV (reference sequence).

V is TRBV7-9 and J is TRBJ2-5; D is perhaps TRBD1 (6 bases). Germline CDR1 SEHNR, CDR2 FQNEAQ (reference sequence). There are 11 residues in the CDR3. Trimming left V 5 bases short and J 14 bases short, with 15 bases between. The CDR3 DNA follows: TGTGCCAGCAGCCCTCGGGACACCCTATACTTC. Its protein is CASSPRDTLYF.

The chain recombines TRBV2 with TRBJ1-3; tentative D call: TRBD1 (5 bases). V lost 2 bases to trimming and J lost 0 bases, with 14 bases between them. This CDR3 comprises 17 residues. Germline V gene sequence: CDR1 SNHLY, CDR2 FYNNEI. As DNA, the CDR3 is TGTGCCAGCAGTGAAATTAGACAGTTCAGCTCTGGAAACACCATATATTTT. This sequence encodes CASSEIRQFSSGNTIYF.

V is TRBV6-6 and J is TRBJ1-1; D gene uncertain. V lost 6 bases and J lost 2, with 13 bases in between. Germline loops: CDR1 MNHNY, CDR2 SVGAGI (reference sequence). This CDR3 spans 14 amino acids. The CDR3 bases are TGTGCCAGCAGCCTACAGCCCCCTAACACTGAAGCTTTCTTT. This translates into CASSLQPPNTEAFF.

The CDR3 DNA reads TGTGCCACGTTCCGGGACAGGTCCTACGAGCAGTACTTC. It yields the protein CATFRDRSYEQYF. V gene TRBV18 combines with J gene TRBJ2-7, with TRBD1 matching 8 bases. Trimming cost V 10 bases and J 1 base; bases outside gene matches: 6. Looked up from germline, CDR1 is KGHSH and CDR2 is LQKENI. CDR3 length: 13 residues. Full variable domain (missing parts from reference TRBV18 and TRBJ2-7): NAGVMQNPRHLVRRRGQEARLRCSPMKGHSHVYWYRQLPEEGLKFMVYLQKENIIDESGMPKERFSAEFPKEGPSILRIQQVVRGDSAAYFCATFRDRSYEQYFGPGTRLTVT.

The CDR3 nucleotides are TGTGCCAGCAGCGCCACCGGGACAGGGAGCTATGGCTACACCTTC. Translating it yields CASSATGTGSYGYTF. The V gene is TRBV9, the J gene TRBJ1-2, with TRBD1 matching 9 bases. After removal of 3 bases from V and 4 bases from J, the junction contained 7 bases not matched to a gene. The CDR3 totals 15 residues. Germline V CDR1 and CDR2: SGDLS, YYNGEE.

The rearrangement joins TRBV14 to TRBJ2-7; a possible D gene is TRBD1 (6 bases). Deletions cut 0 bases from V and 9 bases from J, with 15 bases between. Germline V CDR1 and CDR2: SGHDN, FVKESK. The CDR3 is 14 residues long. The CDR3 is CASSQDRPGVGQYF. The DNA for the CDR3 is TGTGCCAGCAGCCAAGATCGCCCAGGGGTCGGGCAGTACTTC. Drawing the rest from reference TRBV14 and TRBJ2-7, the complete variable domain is EAGVTQFPSHSVIEKGQTVTLRCDPISGHDNLYWYRRVMGKEIKFLLHFVKESKQDESGMPNNRFLAERTGGTYSTLKVQPAELEDSGVYFCASSQDRPGVGQYFGPGTRLTVT.

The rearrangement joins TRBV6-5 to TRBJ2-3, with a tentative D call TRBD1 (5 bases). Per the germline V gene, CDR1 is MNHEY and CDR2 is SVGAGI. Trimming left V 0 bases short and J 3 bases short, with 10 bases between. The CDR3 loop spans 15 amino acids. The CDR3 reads CASSYSWGVTDTQYF. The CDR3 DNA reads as TGTGCCAGCAGTTACTCGTGGGGCGTTACAGATACGCAGTATTTT.

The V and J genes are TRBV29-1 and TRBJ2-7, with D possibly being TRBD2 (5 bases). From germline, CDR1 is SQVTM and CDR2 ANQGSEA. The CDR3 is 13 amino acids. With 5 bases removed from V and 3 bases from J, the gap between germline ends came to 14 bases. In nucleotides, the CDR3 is TGCAGCGTTATGGACTTACTATTCTACGAGCAGTACTTC. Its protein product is CSVMDLLFYEQYF.

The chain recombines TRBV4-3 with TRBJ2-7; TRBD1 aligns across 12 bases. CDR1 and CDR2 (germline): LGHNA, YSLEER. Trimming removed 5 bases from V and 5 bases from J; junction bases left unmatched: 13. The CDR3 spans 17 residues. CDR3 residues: CASSVTYRDRGQDEQYF. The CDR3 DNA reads TGCGCCAGCAGCGTAACCTACCGGGACAGGGGGCAGGACGAGCAGTACTTC.

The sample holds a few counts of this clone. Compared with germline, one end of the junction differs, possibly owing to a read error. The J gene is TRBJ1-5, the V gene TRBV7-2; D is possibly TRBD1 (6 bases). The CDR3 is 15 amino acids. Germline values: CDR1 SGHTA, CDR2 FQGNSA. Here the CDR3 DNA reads TGTGCCAGCACCTTAGGGGGGGGGCTGAATCAGCCCCAGCATTTT. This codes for CASTLGGGLNQPQHF.

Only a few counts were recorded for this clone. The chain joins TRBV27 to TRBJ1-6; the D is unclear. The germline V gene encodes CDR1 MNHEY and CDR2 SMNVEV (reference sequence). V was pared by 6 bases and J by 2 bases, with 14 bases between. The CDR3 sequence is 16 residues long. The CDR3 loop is CASRRKGGAYNSPLHF. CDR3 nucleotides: TGTGCCAGCAGACGTAAAGGCGGGGCCTATAATTCACCCCTCCACTTT.

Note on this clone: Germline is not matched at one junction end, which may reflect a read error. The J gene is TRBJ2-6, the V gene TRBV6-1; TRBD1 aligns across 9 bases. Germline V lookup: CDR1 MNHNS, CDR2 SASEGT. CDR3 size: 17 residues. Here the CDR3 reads CASSEGQGYSGANGLTF. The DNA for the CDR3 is TGTGCCAGCAGTGAGGGACAGGGCTACTCTGGGGCCAACGGCCTGACTTTC.

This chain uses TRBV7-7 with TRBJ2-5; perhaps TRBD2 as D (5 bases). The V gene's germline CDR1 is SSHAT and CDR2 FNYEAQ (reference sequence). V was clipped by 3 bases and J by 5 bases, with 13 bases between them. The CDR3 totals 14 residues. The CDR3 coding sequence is TGTGCCAGCAGCTTTGAGGGAGCGCCCGAGACCCAGTACTTC. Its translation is CASSFEGAPETQYF.

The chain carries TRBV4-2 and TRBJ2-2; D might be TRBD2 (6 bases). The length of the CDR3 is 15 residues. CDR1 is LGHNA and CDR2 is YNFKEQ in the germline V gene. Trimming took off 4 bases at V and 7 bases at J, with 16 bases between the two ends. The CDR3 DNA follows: TGTGCCAGCAGCCTCCTAAGGGACTTGTACGGGGAGCTGTTTTTT. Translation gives CASSLLRDLYGELFF.

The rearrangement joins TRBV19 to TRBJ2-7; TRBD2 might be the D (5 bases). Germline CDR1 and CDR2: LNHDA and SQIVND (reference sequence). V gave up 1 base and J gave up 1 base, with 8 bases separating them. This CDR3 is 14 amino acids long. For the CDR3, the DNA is TGTGCCAGTAGTATAGTCCGGGATTCCTACGAGCAGTACTTC. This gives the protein CASSIVRDSYEQYF.